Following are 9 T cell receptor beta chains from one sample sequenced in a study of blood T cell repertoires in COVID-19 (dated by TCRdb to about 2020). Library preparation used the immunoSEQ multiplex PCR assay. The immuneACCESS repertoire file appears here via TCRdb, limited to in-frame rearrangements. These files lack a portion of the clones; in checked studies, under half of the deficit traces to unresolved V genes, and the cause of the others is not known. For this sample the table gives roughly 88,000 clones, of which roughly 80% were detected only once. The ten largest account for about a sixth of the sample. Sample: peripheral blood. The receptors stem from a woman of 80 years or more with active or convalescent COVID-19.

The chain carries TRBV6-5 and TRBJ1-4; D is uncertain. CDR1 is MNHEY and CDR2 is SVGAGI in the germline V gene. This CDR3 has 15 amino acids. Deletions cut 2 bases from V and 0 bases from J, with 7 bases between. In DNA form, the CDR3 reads TGTGCCAGCAGTTACCTCGGAGCAACTAATGAAAAACTGTTTTTT. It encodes CASSYLGATNEKLFF.

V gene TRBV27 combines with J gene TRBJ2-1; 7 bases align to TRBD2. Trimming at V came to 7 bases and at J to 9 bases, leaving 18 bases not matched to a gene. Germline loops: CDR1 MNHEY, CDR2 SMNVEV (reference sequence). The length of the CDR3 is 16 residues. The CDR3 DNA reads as TGTGCCAGCACTACCTCGGGGCTAGCGGAGGGGCGTGAGCAGTTCTTC. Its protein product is CASTTSGLAEGREQFF.

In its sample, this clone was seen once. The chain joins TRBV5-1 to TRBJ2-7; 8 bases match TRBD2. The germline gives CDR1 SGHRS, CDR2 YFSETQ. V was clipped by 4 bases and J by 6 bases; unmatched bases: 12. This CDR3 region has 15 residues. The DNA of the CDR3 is TGCGCCAGCAGCCTGGGAGGCGGGAGGAGCTCCGAGCAGTACTTC. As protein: CASSLGGGRSSEQYF.

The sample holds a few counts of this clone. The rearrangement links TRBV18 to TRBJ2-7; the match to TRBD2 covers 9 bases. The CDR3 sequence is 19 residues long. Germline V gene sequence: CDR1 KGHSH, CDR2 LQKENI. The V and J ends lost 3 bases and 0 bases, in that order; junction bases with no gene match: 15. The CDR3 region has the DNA TGTGCCAGCTCACCCCCCGGAGGGGCTAGCGGGGTCAGCTCCTACGAGCAGTACTTC. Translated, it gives CASSPPGGASGVSSYEQYF.

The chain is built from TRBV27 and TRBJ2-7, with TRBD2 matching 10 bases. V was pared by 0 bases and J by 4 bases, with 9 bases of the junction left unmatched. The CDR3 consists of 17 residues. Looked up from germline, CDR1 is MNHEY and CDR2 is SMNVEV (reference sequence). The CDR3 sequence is CASSLSPQREGVYEQYF. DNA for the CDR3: TGTGCCAGCAGTTTATCGCCCCAGCGGGAGGGTGTATACGAGCAGTACTTC.

CDR3 sequence (DNA): TGTGCCAGCTCACCAGCGACAGGGTCCCCTCAGCCCCAGCATTTT. Encoded protein: CASSPATGSPQPQHF. J is TRBJ1-5 and V is TRBV18, with 7 bases matching TRBD1. After removal of 2 bases from V and 6 bases from J, the junction contained 7 bases not matched to a gene. Per germline, CDR1 KGHSH and CDR2 LQKENI. The length of the CDR3 is 15 residues.

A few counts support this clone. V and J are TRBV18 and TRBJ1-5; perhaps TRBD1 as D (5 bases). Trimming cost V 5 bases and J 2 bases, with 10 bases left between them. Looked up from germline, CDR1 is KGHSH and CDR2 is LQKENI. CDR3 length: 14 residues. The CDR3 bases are TGTGCCAGCTCATTAGACAGCGGCAATCAGCCCCAGCATTTT. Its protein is CASSLDSGNQPQHF.

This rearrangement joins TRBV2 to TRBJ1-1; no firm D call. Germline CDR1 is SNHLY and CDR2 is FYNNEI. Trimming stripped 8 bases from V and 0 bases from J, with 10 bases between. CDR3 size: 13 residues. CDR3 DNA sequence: TGTGCCAGCGCTGTGGCCTTGAACACTGAAGCTTTCTTT. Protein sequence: CASAVALNTEAFF.

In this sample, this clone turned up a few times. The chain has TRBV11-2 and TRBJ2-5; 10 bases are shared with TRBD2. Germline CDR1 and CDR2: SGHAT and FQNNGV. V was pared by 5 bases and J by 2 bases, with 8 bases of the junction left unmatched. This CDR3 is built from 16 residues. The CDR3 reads CASSPRRAGGQETQYF. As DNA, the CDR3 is TGTGCCAGCAGCCCCCGGAGAGCGGGAGGGCAAGAGACCCAGTACTTC. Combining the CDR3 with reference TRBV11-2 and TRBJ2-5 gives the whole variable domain EAGVAQSPRYKIIEKRQSVAFWCNPISGHATLYWYQQILGQGPKLLIQFQNNGVVDDSQLPKDRFSAERLKGVDSTLKIQPAKLEDSAVYLCASSPRRAGGQETQYFGPGTRLLVL.